This T cell receptor beta chain is from a study of shared clonotypes between healthy human individuals. J gave up 4 bases and V 5 bases, and 6 bases lay outside the gene matches. This CDR3 spans 15 amino acids. Germline V gene lookup returns CDR1 MGHRA and CDR2 YSYEKL. Naive CD8 cells were CD45RO-negative, positively selected for CCR7, excluding terminally differentiated effector memory CD45RA+ cells. Profiled with immunoSEQ multiplex PCR; TCRdb holds only in-frame clones, not every one. The sample records around 610,000 clones, roughly 96% being singletons. This TCR came from a woman under 40 in good health. The rearrangement uses TRBV4-1 and TRBJ2-7, with 12 bases fitting TRBD1. Sequences were obtained from naive CD8+ T cells sorted from blood. The CDR3 loop is CASSKGQGAGYEQYF. CDR3 nucleotides: TGCGCCAGCAGCAAGGGACAGGGGGCGGGTTACGAGCAGTACTTC.